The clone carrying this T cell receptor beta chain was seen a handful of times. This specimen comes from a study of blood T cell repertoires in COVID-19. Original processing methods: Reference gene primer amplification gave nucleated cell count estimates. Only in-frame clones appear in the TCRdb table, and some are missing; sequencing was by immunoSEQ multiplex PCR. V and J calls and clone size are as listed in that table; D and trimming were resolved from the DNA. Of 70,000 or so clones listed, under 85% are singletons. The sequenced sample was peripheral blood. This TCR was recovered from a man aged 55 to 70 with COVID-19, enrolled during active disease.

The CDR3 spells CASSRSTGIPYEQYF. CDR3 DNA sequence: TGTGCCAGCAGCCGTAGCACCGGGATACCCTACGAGCAGTACTTC. The V gene is TRBV7-2, the J gene TRBJ2-7; a weak D match, TRBD2 (5 bases). V was clipped by 5 bases and J by 2 bases, with 16 bases between them. The CDR3 is 15 amino acids. The germline V gene encodes CDR1 SGHTA and CDR2 FQGNSA. Full variable domain (rest looked up from reference TRBV7-2 and TRBJ2-7): GAGVSQSPSNKVTEKGKDVELRCDPISGHTALYWYRQSLGQGLEFLIYFQGNSAPDKSGLPSDRFSAERTGGSVSTLTIQRTQQEDSAVYLCASSRSTGIPYEQYFGPGTRLTVT.